This TCR beta chain was found in a study of blood T cell repertoires in COVID-19. Study summary: Whether acute or convalescent, the COVID-19 samples came from the United States, Italy and Spain.

The method was immunoSEQ multiplex PCR; TCRdb's version includes in-frame clones alone and lacks a portion of them. This table has 210,000 or so clones, more than 80% appearing once. V was trimmed by 5 bases and J by 0 bases, leaving 10 bases between them. CDR3 length: 15 amino acids. Germline-derived CDR1 and CDR2 are MNHEY and SVGEGT. This TCR was recovered from a man in his 60s who had recovered from COVID-19. The chain is built from TRBV6-2 or TRBV6-3 and TRBJ2-2; tentative D call: TRBD1 (5 bases). Material: PBMCs or T cells enriched from blood (not recorded which). This CDR3 reads CASSLTGANTGELFF. Written as DNA, the CDR3 is TGTGCCAGCAGTCTTACAGGTGCGAACACCGGGGAGCTGTTTTTT.